This passage covers 22 T cell receptor beta chains from one sample sequenced in a study of T cells in Graves' hyperthyroidism and ophthalmopathy. There were TCR beta CDR3 regions amplified from RNA transcripts. The TCR CDR3 first-round RT-PCR relied on the HTBI primer set. In TCRdb, the multiplex PCR reads were re-called with MiXCR into one record per CDR3 protein. The data hold approximately 560,000 distinct CDR3 sequences, with 15% to 17% observed a single time. Sequencing was done on a sample of blood. All receptors derive from a woman aged 30 to 39 with Graves' hyperthyroidism.

The chain is built from TRBV6-1 and TRBJ2-7; D is tentatively TRBD1 or TRBD2 (5 bases each). CDR3 length: 14 residues. From germline, CDR1 is MNHNS and CDR2 SASEGT. V was trimmed by 4 bases and J by 1 base, leaving 11 bases between them. CDR3 DNA: TGTGCCAGCAGTGGCCGGGACGGGTCCTACGAGCAGTACTTC. Its protein is CASSGRDGSYEQYF.

This clonotype came up many times. The chain links TRBV19 to TRBJ1-5; a weak D match, TRBD1 (6 bases). Trimming left V 3 bases short and J 1 base short, with 13 bases between. CDR1 is LNHDA and CDR2 is SQIVND in the germline V gene (reference sequence). CDR3 length: 16 amino acids. The CDR3 DNA is TGTGCCAGTAGTATTGGGGGCGCCGACAGCAATCAGCCCCAGCATTTT. The encoded protein is CASSIGGADSNQPQHF.

In its sample, this clonotype was seen many times. The genes are TRBV2 and TRBJ1-5; 9 positions agree with TRBD1. Germline CDR1 and CDR2: SNHLY and FYNNEI. The CDR3 length is 17 residues. V trimming: 6 bases; J trimming: 5 bases; junction bases outside the gene matches: 14. CDR3 DNA sequence: TGTGCCAGCAGCCGGAGACGGACAGGGGTGGCAGATCAGCCCCAGCATTTT. This sequence encodes CASSRRRTGVADQPQHF.

This clonotype has at least ten counts. CDR3 sequence (DNA): TGCGCCAGCAGCTTTACGGGACAGGGGATAGATACGCAGTATTTT. This codes for CASSFTGQGIDTQYF. V and J are TRBV5-1 and TRBJ2-3, with TRBD1 identical over 10 bases. V shed 2 bases and J 5 bases; nucleotides not matched to a gene: 5. This CDR3 has 15 amino acids. CDR1 and CDR2 (germline): SGHRS, YFSETQ.

There are a few counts of this clonotype. V gene TRBV20-1 combines with J gene TRBJ2-2; D is unresolved. The CDR3 length is 14 residues. The V end lost 2 bases, the J end lost 7 bases, and 14 bases lay between the germline ends. CDR1 DFQATT and CDR2 SNEGSKA come from the germline V gene (reference sequence). In nucleotides, the CDR3 is TGCAGTGCTAGAACCCACTGGGTCGACGGGGAGCTGTTTTTT. Its translation is CSARTHWVDGELFF.

Ten or more counts support this clonotype. This chain links TRBV7-2 with TRBJ2-7; D remains ambiguous. V was pared by 4 bases and J by 4 bases, with 11 bases between. Germline CDR1 is SGHTA and CDR2 is FQGNSA. CDR3 length equals 13 residues. CDR3 protein: CASSYARGYEQYF. The CDR3 DNA reads as TGTGCCAGCAGCTACGCTCGTGGGTACGAGCAGTACTTC.

A single count supports this clonotype. This chain links TRBV19 with TRBJ2-1, with 8 positions matching TRBD2. Germline V CDR1 and CDR2: LNHDA, SQIVND (reference sequence). This CDR3 spans 16 amino acids. Trimming took 2 bases from V and 4 from J; bases not matched to a gene: 7. CDR3 protein: CASSILLADAYNEQFF. The CDR3 DNA reads as TGTGCCAGTAGTATACTACTAGCGGACGCATACAATGAGCAGTTCTTC.

This clonotype came up many times. The chain links TRBV5-1 to TRBJ2-7; D call uncertain. The germline V and J ends were trimmed by 6 bases and 3 bases, with 10 bases remaining between them. Germline CDR1 and CDR2: SGHRS and YFSETQ. The CDR3 is 12 residues long. CDR3 nucleotides: TGCGCCAGCACCTTCTCAGGCTACGAGCAGTACTTC. Its protein is CASTFSGYEQYF. The full variable domain, rest sourced from reference TRBV5-1 and TRBJ2-7, is KAGVTQTPRYLIKTRGQQVTLSCSPISGHRSVSWYQQTPGQGLQFLFEYFSETQRNKGNFPGRFSGRQFSNSRSEMNVSTLELGDSALYLCASTFSGYEQYFGPGTRLTVT.

This clonotype was seen at least ten times. The rearrangement links TRBV3-1 to TRBJ2-1, with 12 nucleotides matching TRBD2. V was clipped by 4 bases and J by 6 bases; unmatched bases: 7. CDR3 length: 16 residues. Germline V gene data show CDR1 as LGHDT and CDR2 as YNNKEL (reference sequence). CDR3 in amino acids: CASSPSRLAGVNEQFF. CDR3 nucleotides: TGTGCCAGCAGCCCCTCCCGACTAGCGGGGGTCAATGAGCAGTTCTTC.

This clonotype was detected many times. V gene TRBV28 combines with J gene TRBJ2-3; D not resolved. Germline-derived CDR1 and CDR2 are MDHEN and SYDVKM. V was cut by 7 bases and J by 3 bases, with 14 bases left in between. CDR3 length equals 14 residues. In nucleotides, the CDR3 is TGTGCCAGCATTAGTAGTTACTTGACAGATACGCAGTATTTT. It is translated as CASISSYLTDTQYF.

This clonotype appeared many times. The chain's CDR3 is CAISPKDIGNTEAFF. As DNA, the CDR3 is TGTGCCATCTCCCCAAAGGACATTGGGAACACTGAAGCTTTCTTT. The rearrangement links TRBV10-3 to TRBJ1-1; D perhaps matches TRBD1 (5 bases). V dropped 8 bases and J dropped 1 base, with 17 bases sitting between them. The V gene's germline CDR1 is ENHRY and CDR2 SYGVKD. The CDR3 length is 15 residues.

The chain joins TRBV20-1 to TRBJ2-2; maybe TRBD2 (5 bases). V was cut by 0 bases and J by 0 bases, with 14 bases left in between. The V gene's germline CDR1 is DFQATT and CDR2 SNEGSKA (reference sequence). The CDR3 has 17 residues. Written as DNA, the CDR3 is TGCAGTGCTAGAGATAACGGACTGGGGTCGAACACCGGGGAGCTGTTTTTT. Protein: CSARDNGLGSNTGELFF.

This clonotype was recorded at least ten times. The CDR3 is CASSPIETGKTQYF. The CDR3 DNA is TGTGCCAGCAGCCCTATCGAAACGGGCAAGACCCAGTACTTC. The J gene is TRBJ2-5, the V gene TRBV6-2 or TRBV6-3; D gene unclear. V was shortened by 6 bases and J by 6 bases, with 17 bases between the two germline ends. The CDR3 is 14 residues long. CDR1 MNHEY and CDR2 SVGEGT come from the germline V gene.

Only a few counts were recorded for this clonotype. The chain carries TRBV5-1 and TRBJ2-1, with 15 bases matching TRBD2. V shed 0 bases and J 10 bases; nucleotides not matched to a gene: 5. Germline V gives CDR1 SGHRS, CDR2 YFSETQ. The CDR3 is 16 amino acids. The CDR3 DNA sequence: TGCGCCAGCAGCTTGGTTGGGGGACTAGCGGGGGGCGAGCAGTTCTTC. Protein: CASSLVGGLAGGEQFF.

This clonotype has more than one count but fewer than ten. This chain links TRBV20-1 with TRBJ2-2, with D unclear. This CDR3 comprises 14 residues. The V end was cut by 1 base, the J end by 5 bases, with 11 bases between. In germline, CDR1 is DFQATT, CDR2 SNEGSKA (reference sequence). CDR3 DNA sequence: TGCAGTGCTAGAGCAAAAGGATATACCGGGGAGCTGTTTTTT. It is translated as CSARAKGYTGELFF.

In its sample, this clonotype was seen a few times. The V and J genes are TRBV20-1 and TRBJ1-3, with 8 nucleotides matching TRBD1. J lost 0 bases, V lost 6 bases, and 4 bases had no gene match. From germline, CDR1 is DFQATT and CDR2 SNEGSKA (reference sequence). The CDR3 covers 14 residues. The CDR3 region is CSAQTGDSGNTIYF. The CDR3 DNA is TGCAGTGCCCAGACAGGGGACTCTGGAAACACCATATATTTT.

Comments on this clonotype: This clone may be a read error of a much larger clone one base away. The chain combines TRBV6-2 or TRBV6-3 with TRBJ2-3; either TRBD1 or TRBD2 may supply D (5 bases each). V was trimmed by 6 bases and J by 3 bases, leaving 25 bases between them. Germline CDR1 and CDR2: MNHEY and SVGEGT. The CDR3 is made up of 18 amino acids. The CDR3 coding sequence is TGTGCCAGCAGCGTAATTCCGATCGGGGCAGGGCATACAGATACGCAGTATTTT. It encodes CASSVIPIGAGHTDTQYF.

The rearrangement joins TRBV6-2 or TRBV6-3 to TRBJ2-7; 7 bases match TRBD2. The CDR3 length is 14 residues. V lost 7 bases to trimming and J lost 4 bases; unmatched junction nucleotides: 10. Looked up from germline, CDR1 is MNHEY and CDR2 is SVGEGT. The CDR3 here is CASTPPAGSYEQYF. The CDR3 DNA is TGTGCCAGCACCCCCCCAGCGGGAAGTTACGAGCAGTACTTC.

This rearrangement joins TRBV6-2 or TRBV6-3 to TRBJ2-1, with TRBD2 matching over 12 bases. CDR1 is MNHEY and CDR2 is SVGEGT in the germline V gene. V lost 6 bases to trimming and J lost 7 bases; unmatched junction nucleotides: 7. This CDR3 has 15 amino acids. In nucleotides, the CDR3 is TGTGCCAGCAGCGGACTAGCGGGAACTGTGAATGAGCAGTTCTTC. Translating gives CASSGLAGTVNEQFF.

At least ten counts were recorded for this clonotype. V usage is TRBV27 and J usage is TRBJ2-7; D gene ambiguous. Per germline, CDR1 MNHEY and CDR2 SMNVEV (reference sequence). This CDR3 region has 13 residues. With 2 bases removed from V and 1 base from J, the gap between germline ends came to 6 bases. In nucleotides, the CDR3 is TGTGCCAGCAGTTTAAAATATTCCTACGAGCAGTACTTC. This codes for CASSLKYSYEQYF.

This clonotype was recorded a few times. The chain employs TRBV14 and TRBJ1-4; no reliable D call. The CDR3 length is 15 residues. V lost 1 base and J lost 4, with 10 bases in between. CDR1 and CDR2 (germline): SGHDN, FVKESK. The CDR3 DNA sequence: TGTGCCAGCAGCCAAGCGCGCGGTATTAATGAAAAACTGTTTTTT. It encodes CASSQARGINEKLFF. Supplemented by reference TRBV14 and TRBJ1-4, the full variable domain reads EAGVTQFPSHSVIEKGQTVTLRCDPISGHDNLYWYRRVMGKEIKFLLHFVKESKQDESGMPNNRFLAERTGGTYSTLKVQPAELEDSGVYFCASSQARGINEKLFFGSGTQLSVL.

This clonotype came up many times. The CDR3 region has the DNA TGCAGTGCCGTAAGCGGGAGGGCCTTCAACTCCTACAATGAGCAGTTCTTC. Its translation is CSAVSGRAFNSYNEQFF. V gene TRBV20-1 combines with J gene TRBJ2-1; 10 bases are shared with TRBD2. The CDR3 has 17 amino acids. Germline loops: CDR1 DFQATT, CDR2 SNEGSKA (reference sequence). Trimming cost V 6 bases and J 0 bases; bases outside gene matches: 11.